One and the same sample provided the 11 T cell receptor beta chains below, sequenced in a study of blood T cell repertoires in COVID-19. The repertoire was sequenced with immunoSEQ multiplex PCR; TCRdb's copy has only in-frame clones and lacks some. The sample has some 160,000 clones; 83% are singletons. The sequencing input was peripheral blood. The receptors shown here come from a woman aged 80 or over with acute or convalescent COVID-19.

In nucleotides, the CDR3 is TGTGCCAGCAGCTTGCGACGGCAGGGAGGTACAGATACGCAGTATTTT. Translation gives CASSLRRQGGTDTQYF. This sequence joins TRBV5-6 and TRBJ2-3, with D perhaps matching TRBD2 (6 bases). This CDR3 is built from 16 residues. Germline CDR1 and CDR2: SGHDT and YYEEEE. V was pared by 1 base and J by 3 bases, with 15 bases between.

This chain links TRBV6-5 with TRBJ1-6; 9 nucleotides line up with TRBD1. CDR3 length: 15 residues. V lost 6 bases, J lost 6 bases, and 6 bases stayed unmatched. Germline V gene data show CDR1 as MNHEY and CDR2 as SVGAGI. The CDR3 is CASSPGTGSNSPLHF. CDR3 DNA: TGTGCCAGCAGCCCCGGGACAGGGAGTAATTCACCCCTCCACTTT.

This clone occurred once. The gene calls are TRBV3-1 (or the pseudogene TRBV3-2) and TRBJ1-2; the match to TRBD1 covers 7 bases. CDR3 size: 15 residues. The germline V gene has CDR1 LGHDT and CDR2 YNNKEL (reference sequence). The J segment lost 3 bases and the V segment lost 1 base, leaving 5 bases of the junction unmatched. CDR3 nucleotides: TGTGCCAGCAGCCAAGCGACAGGGAGTGACTATGGCTACACCTTC. Residues: CASSQATGSDYGYTF.

The chain has TRBV5-4 and TRBJ1-2; D is unresolved. The CDR3 is 14 amino acids. V lost 1 base to trimming and J lost 0 bases, with 7 bases between them. Germline CDR1 SGHNT, CDR2 YYREEE (reference sequence). The CDR3: CASSLQASNYGYTF. The CDR3 DNA reads as TGTGCCAGCAGCTTGCAGGCATCTAACTATGGCTACACCTTC.

V and J are TRBV3-1 (or the pseudogene TRBV3-2) and TRBJ2-3; 7 positions agree with TRBD1. This CDR3 comprises 14 residues. The germline V gene has CDR1 LGHDT and CDR2 YNNKEL (reference sequence). Trimming removed 3 bases from V and 4 bases from J; junction bases left unmatched: 4. The CDR3 spells CASSQAQGADTQYF. CDR3 in DNA: TGTGCCAGCAGCCAGGCTCAGGGGGCAGATACGCAGTATTTT.

The rearrangement uses TRBV19 and TRBJ1-5; D remains unclear. The CDR3 covers 16 residues. Germline CDR1 reads LNHDA; CDR2 reads SQIVND (reference sequence). V lost 6 bases and J 5 bases, leaving 20 bases between the germline ends. The DNA of the CDR3 is TGTGCCAGTAGCATCACTATAAATCGTCTTGATCAGCCCCAGCATTTT. Its translation: CASSITINRLDQPQHF.

The V gene is TRBV13, the J gene TRBJ2-3, with TRBD1 matching 11 bases. CDR3 length: 16 residues. Germline V lookup: CDR1 PRHDT, CDR2 FYEKMQ (reference sequence). J gave up 3 bases and V 4 bases, and 6 bases lay outside the gene matches. In DNA form, the CDR3 reads TGTGCCAGCAGCTCTCGGACAGGGGGCCTGACAGATACGCAGTATTTT. The encoded protein is CASSSRTGGLTDTQYF.

This chain connects TRBV6-5 to TRBJ2-7; D gene ambiguous. From germline, CDR1 is MNHEY and CDR2 SVGAGI. The CDR3 contains 15 residues. V was cut by 4 bases and J by 4 bases, with 17 bases left in between. CDR3 coding DNA: TGTGCCAGCAGTTCCCCCGGCCAGGCCAAGTACGAGCAGTACTTC. It yields the protein CASSSPGQAKYEQYF.

V usage is TRBV12-3 or TRBV12-4 and J usage is TRBJ1-2; D is ambiguous. The V and J ends lost 5 bases and 4 bases respectively, with 11 bases between them. This CDR3 has 13 amino acids. CDR3 residues: CASSQQSFYGYTF. The CDR3 DNA reads TGTGCCAGCAGTCAACAGAGTTTCTATGGCTACACCTTC.

The chain uses TRBV9 and TRBJ1-6, with 10 bases aligning to TRBD1. V trimming: 4 bases; J trimming: 11 bases; junction bases outside the gene matches: 6. Germline V gene data show CDR1 as SGDLS and CDR2 as YYNGEE. The CDR3 is made up of 14 amino acids. The DNA for the CDR3 is TGTGCCAGCAGCTCCGGGGACAGGGGAACACCCCTCCACTTT. Protein: CASSSGDRGTPLHF.

The chain employs TRBV28 and TRBJ1-2, with unresolved D. The CDR3 has 14 residues. The germline gives CDR1 MDHEN, CDR2 SYDVKM. The V and J ends lost 6 bases and 4 bases respectively, with 15 bases between them. Here the CDR3 DNA reads TGTGCCAGCAGCCGATCCGGGGTAGGCTATGGCTACACCTTC. It specifies CASSRSGVGYGYTF.